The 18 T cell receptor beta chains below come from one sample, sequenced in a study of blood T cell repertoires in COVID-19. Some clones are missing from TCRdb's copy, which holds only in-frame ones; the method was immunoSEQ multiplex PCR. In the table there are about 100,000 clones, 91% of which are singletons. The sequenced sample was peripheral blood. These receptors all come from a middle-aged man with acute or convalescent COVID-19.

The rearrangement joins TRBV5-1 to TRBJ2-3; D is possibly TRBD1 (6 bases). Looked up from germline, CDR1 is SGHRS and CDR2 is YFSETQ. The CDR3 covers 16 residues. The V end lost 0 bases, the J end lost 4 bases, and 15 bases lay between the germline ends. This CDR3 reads CASSLEPTGISDTQYF. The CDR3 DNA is TGCGCCAGCAGCTTGGAACCCACAGGGATATCAGATACGCAGTATTTT. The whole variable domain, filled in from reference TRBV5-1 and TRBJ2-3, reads KAGVTQTPRYLIKTRGQQVTLSCSPISGHRSVSWYQQTPGQGLQFLFEYFSETQRNKGNFPGRFSGRQFSNSRSEMNVSTLELGDSALYLCASSLEPTGISDTQYFGPGTRLTVL.

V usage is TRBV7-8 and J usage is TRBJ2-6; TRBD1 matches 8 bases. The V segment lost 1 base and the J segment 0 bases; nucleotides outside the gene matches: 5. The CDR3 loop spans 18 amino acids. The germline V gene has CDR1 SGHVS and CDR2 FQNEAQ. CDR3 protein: CASSLVRGLPSGANVLTF. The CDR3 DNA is TGTGCCAGCAGCTTAGTCAGGGGGCTACCCTCTGGGGCCAACGTCCTGACTTTC.

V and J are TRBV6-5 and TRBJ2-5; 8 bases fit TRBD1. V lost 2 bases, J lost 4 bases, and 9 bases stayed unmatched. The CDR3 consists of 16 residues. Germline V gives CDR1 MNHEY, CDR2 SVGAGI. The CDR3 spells CASSYRWTGQGETQYF. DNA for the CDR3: TGTGCCAGCAGTTACCGTTGGACAGGGCAAGGAGAGACCCAGTACTTC.

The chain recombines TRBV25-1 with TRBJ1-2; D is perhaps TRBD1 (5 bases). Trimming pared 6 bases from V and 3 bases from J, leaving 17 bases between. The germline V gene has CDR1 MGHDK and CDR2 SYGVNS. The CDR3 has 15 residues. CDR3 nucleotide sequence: TGTGCCAGCAGCCGGGGGGGGTTTAGGGACTATGGCTACACCTTC. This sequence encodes CASSRGGFRDYGYTF.

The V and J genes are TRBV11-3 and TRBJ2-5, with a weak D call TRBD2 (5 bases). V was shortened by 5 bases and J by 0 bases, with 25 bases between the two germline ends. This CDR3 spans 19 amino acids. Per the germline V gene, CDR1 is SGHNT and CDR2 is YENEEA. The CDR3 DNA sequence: TGTGCCAGCAGCCGCGATAGACGAAAGACAACGGGGTACCAAGAGACCCAGTACTTC. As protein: CASSRDRRKTTGYQETQYF.

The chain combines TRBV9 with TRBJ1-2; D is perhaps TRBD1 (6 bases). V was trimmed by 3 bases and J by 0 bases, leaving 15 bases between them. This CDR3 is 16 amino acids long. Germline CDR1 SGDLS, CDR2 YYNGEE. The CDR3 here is CASSGSQGHSNYGYTF. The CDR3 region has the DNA TGTGCCAGCAGCGGTTCACAGGGCCACTCTAACTATGGCTACACCTTC.

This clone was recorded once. The CDR3 DNA reads as TGTGCCAGTAGTATTAGGGCAGGGCCGACCTCTGGGGCCAACGTCCTGACTTTC. The encoded protein is CASSIRAGPTSGANVLTF. This chain connects TRBV19 to TRBJ2-6; a possible D gene is TRBD1 (5 bases). The CDR3 consists of 18 residues. V lost 3 bases to trimming and J lost 0 bases, with 15 bases between them. Germline V gene sequence: CDR1 LNHDA, CDR2 SQIVND (reference sequence).

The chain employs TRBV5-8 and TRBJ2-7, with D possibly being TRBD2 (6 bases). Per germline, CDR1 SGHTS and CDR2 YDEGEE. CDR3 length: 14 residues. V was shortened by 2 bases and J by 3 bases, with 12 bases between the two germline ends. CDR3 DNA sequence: TGTGCCAGCAGCTTCTTTAAGGGAGGCTACGAGCAGTACTTC. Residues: CASSFFKGGYEQYF.

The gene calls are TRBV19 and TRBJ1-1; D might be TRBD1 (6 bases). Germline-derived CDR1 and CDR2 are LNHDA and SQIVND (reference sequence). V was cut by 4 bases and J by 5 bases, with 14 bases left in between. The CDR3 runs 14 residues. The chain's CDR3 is CASSTLQGWTEAFF. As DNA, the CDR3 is TGTGCCAGTAGTACCCTACAGGGTTGGACTGAAGCTTTCTTT.

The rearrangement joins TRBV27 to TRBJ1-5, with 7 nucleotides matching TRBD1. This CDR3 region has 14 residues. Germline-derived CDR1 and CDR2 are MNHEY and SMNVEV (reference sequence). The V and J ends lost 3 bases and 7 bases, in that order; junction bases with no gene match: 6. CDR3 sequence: CASSFTGVDQPQHF. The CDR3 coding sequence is TGTGCCAGCAGTTTTACAGGGGTAGACCAGCCCCAGCATTTT.

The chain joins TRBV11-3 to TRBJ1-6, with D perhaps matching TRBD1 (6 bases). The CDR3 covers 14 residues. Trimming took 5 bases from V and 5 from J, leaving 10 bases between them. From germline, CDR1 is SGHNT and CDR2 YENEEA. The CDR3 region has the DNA TGTGCCAGCAGCCGGGACATAGATAATTCACCCCTCCACTTT. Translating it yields CASSRDIDNSPLHF. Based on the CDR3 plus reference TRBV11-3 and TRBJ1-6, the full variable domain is EAGVVQSPRYKIIEKKQPVAFWCNPISGHNTLYWYLQNLGQGPELLIRYENEEAVDDSQLPKDRFSAERLKGVDSTLKIQPAELGDSAVYLCASSRDIDNSPLHFGNGTRLTVT.

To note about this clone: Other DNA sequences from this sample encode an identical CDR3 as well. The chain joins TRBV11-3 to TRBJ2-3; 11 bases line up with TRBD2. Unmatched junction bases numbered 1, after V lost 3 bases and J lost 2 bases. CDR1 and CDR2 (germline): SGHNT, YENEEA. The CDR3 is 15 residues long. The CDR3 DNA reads TGTGCCAGCAGCTTTAGCGGGGGGGCCACAGATACGCAGTATTTT. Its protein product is CASSFSGGATDTQYF.

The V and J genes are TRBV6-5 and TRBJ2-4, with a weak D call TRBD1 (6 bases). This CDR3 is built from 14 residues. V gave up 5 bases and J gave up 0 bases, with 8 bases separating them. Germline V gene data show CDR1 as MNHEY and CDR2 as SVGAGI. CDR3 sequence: CASSTGLAKNIQYF. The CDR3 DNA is TGTGCCAGCAGTACAGGGTTAGCCAAAAACATTCAGTACTTC.

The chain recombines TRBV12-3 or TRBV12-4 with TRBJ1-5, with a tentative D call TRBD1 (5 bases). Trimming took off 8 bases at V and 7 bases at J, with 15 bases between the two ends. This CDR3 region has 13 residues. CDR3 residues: CASLGRGDQPQHF. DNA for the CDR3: TGTGCCAGCCTGGGGAGGGGAGACCAGCCCCAGCATTTT.

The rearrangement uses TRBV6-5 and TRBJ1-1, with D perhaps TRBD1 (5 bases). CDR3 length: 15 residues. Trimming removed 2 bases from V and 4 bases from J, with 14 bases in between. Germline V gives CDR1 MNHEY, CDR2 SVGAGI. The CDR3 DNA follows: TGTGCCAGCAGTTACGACGGGCTGGGGGGCACTGAAGCTTTCTTT. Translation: CASSYDGLGGTEAFF.

CDR3 nucleotides: TGTGCCAGCAGCTTAGACGGGGCACCCCTCCACTTT. The encoded protein is CASSLDGAPLHF. This rearrangement joins TRBV5-4 to TRBJ1-6; D is unresolved. Trimming pared 2 bases from V and 11 bases from J, leaving 8 bases between. The germline V gene has CDR1 SGHNT and CDR2 YYREEE (reference sequence). The CDR3 totals 12 residues.

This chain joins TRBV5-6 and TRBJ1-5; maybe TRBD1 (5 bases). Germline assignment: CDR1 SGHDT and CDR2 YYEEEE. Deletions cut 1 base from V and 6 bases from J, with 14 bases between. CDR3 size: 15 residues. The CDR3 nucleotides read TGTGCCAGCAGCTTGATCGGGGGATCGGGTCAGCCCCAGCATTTT. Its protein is CASSLIGGSGQPQHF.

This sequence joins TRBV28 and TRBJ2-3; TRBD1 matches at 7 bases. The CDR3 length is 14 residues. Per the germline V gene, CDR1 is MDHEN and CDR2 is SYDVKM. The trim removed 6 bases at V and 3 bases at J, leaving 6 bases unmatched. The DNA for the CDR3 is TGTGCCAGCAGACCGACAGGGCGAACAGATACGCAGTATTTT. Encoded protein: CASRPTGRTDTQYF. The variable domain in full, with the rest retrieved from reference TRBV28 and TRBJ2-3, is DVKVTQSSRYLVKRTGEKVFLECVQDMDHENMFWYRQDPGLGLRLIYFSYDVKMKEKGDIPEGYSVSREKKERFSLILESASTNQTSMYLCASRPTGRTDTQYFGPGTRLTVL.